This passage covers 6 T cell receptor beta chains from one sample sequenced in a study of blood T cells in healthy people across ages. PCR was performed a second time for about 6 to 12 cycles using a sample-barcoded 5' primer and a J-beta primer mix. TCRdb processed the 5' RACE reads anew with MiXCR; each CDR3 protein has one entry. The repertoire holds 800,000 or so distinct CDR3 sequences, 55% to 65% seen once, with roughly 26% in the top ten. Sequenced input: blood. The origin of the receptors is a man younger than 40 in good health.

V and J are TRBV30 and TRBJ1-5, with 10 bases fitting TRBD1. The germline gives CDR1 GTSNPN, CDR2 SVGIG (reference sequence). The CDR3 totals 16 residues. V was pared by 3 bases and J by 6 bases, with 11 bases of the junction left unmatched. CDR3 coding DNA: TGTGCCTGGAGCCGAAGGGACAGGGGAGAATTTCAGCCCCAGCATTTT. It translates to CAWSRRDRGEFQPQHF.

Ten or more counts support this clonotype. The V gene is TRBV7-2, the J gene TRBJ2-5, with D unclear. The CDR3 is made up of 14 amino acids. The V gene's germline CDR1 is SGHTA and CDR2 FQGNSA. Trimming stripped 4 bases from V and 2 bases from J, with 11 bases between. The CDR3 is CASSSQVAQETQYF. In DNA, the CDR3 is TGTGCCAGCAGCTCGCAGGTAGCACAAGAGACCCAGTACTTC.

This clonotype was detected only a few times. CDR3 in amino acids: CASSPTTGITYEQYF. CDR3 DNA sequence: TGCGCCAGCAGCCCCACTACAGGAATAACCTACGAGCAGTACTTC. The chain uses TRBV5-1 and TRBJ2-7; tentatively, D is TRBD1 (5 bases). V was cut by 4 bases and J by 2 bases, with 16 bases left in between. CDR3 length equals 15 residues. Germline-derived CDR1 and CDR2 are SGHRS and YFSETQ.

V usage is TRBV7-2 and J usage is TRBJ2-1, with 10 bases identical to TRBD2. There are 15 residues in the CDR3. Germline V gives CDR1 SGHTA, CDR2 FQGNSA. V lost 5 bases and J lost 10; bases outside the gene matches: 11. The CDR3 spells CASSGTSGVYIEQFF. In nucleotides, the CDR3 is TGTGCCAGCAGCGGTACTAGCGGGGTATACATAGAGCAGTTCTTC.

This clonotype occurred a few times. The CDR3 sequence: CASSYSTTRTNEQFF. In DNA, the CDR3 is TGTGCCAGCAGTTACTCGACCACCCGGACCAATGAGCAGTTCTTC. This sequence joins TRBV6-2 or TRBV6-3 and TRBJ2-1; no reliable D call. Trimming cost V 0 bases and J 6 bases, with 12 bases left between them. This CDR3 comprises 15 residues. The germline CDR1 and CDR2 sequences are MNHEY and SVGEGT.

The chain carries TRBV5-1 and TRBJ2-7, with D maybe TRBD2 (6 bases). This CDR3 comprises 15 residues. With 6 bases removed from V and 4 bases from J, the gap between germline ends came to 20 bases. Germline V lookup: CDR1 SGHRS, CDR2 YFSETQ. CDR3 residues: CASTTPDFGTYEQYF. The CDR3 nucleotides are TGCGCCAGCACTACGCCTGATTTCGGGACTTACGAGCAGTACTTC. The whole variable domain, filled in from reference TRBV5-1 and TRBJ2-7, reads KAGVTQTPRYLIKTRGQQVTLSCSPISGHRSVSWYQQTPGQGLQFLFEYFSETQRNKGNFPGRFSGRQFSNSRSEMNVSTLELGDSALYLCASTTPDFGTYEQYFGPGTRLTVT.